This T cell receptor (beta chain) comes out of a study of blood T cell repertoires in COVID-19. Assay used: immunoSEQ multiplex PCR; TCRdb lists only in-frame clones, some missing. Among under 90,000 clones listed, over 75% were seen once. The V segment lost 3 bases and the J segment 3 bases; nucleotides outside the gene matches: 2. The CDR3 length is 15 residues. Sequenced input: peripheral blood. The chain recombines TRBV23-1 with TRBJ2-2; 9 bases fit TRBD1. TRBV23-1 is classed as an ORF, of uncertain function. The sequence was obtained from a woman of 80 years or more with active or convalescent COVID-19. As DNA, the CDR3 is TGCGCCAGCAGTCAGGGACAGGGATACACCGGGGAGCTGTTTTTT. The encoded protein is CASSQGQGYTGELFF.